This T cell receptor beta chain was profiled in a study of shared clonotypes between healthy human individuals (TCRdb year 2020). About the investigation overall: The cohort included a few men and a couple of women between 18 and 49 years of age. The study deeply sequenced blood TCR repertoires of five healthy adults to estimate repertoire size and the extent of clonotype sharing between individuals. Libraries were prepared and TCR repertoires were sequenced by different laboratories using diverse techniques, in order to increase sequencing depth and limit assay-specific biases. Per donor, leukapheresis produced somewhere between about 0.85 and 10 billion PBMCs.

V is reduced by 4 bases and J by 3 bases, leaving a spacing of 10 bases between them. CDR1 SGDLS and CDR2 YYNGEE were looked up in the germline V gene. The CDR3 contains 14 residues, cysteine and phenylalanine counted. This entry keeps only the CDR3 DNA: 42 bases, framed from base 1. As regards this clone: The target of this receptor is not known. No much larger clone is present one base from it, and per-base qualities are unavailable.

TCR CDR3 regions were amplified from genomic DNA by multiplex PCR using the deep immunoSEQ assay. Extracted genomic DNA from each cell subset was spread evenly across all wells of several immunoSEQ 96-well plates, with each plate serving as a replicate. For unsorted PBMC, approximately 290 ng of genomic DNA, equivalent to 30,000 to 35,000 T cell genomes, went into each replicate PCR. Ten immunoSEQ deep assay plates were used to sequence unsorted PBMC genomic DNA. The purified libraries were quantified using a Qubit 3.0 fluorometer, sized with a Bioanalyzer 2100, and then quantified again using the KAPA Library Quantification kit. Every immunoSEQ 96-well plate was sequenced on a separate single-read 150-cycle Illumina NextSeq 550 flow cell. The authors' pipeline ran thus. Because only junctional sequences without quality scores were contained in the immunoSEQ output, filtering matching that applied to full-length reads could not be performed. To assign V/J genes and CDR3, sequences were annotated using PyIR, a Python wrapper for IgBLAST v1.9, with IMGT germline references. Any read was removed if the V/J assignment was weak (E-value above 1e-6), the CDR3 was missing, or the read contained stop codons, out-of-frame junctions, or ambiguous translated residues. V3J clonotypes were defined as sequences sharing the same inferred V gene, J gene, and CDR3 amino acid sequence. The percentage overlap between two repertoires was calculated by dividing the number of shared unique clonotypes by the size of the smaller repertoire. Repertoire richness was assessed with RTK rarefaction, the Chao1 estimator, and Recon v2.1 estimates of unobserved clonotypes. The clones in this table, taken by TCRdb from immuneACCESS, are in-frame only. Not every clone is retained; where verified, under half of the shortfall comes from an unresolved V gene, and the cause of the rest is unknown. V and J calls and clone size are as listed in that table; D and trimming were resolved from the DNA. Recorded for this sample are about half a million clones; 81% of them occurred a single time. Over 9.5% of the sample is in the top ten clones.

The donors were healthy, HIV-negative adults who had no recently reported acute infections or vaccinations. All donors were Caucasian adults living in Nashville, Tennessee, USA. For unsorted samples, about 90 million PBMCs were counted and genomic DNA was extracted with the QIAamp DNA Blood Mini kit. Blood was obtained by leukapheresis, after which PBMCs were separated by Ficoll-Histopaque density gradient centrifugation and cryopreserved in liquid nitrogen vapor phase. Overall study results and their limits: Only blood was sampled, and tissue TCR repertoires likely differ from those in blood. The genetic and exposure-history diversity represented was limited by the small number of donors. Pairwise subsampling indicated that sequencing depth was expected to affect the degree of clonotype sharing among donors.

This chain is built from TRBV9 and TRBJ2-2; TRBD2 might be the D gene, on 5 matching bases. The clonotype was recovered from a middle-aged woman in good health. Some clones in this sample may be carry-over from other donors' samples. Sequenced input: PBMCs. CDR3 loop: CASSSSGYTGELFF. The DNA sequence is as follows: TGTGCCAGCAGCTCCAGCGGATACACCGGGGAGCTGTTTTTT. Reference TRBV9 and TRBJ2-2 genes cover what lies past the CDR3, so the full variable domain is DSGVTQTPKHLITATGQRVTLRCSPRSGDLSVYWYQQSLDQGLQFLIQYYNGEERAKGNILERFSAQQFPDLHSELNLSSLELGDSALYFCASSSSGYTGELFFGEGSRLTVL.